This T cell receptor (beta chain) came from a study of regulatory T cells in long-lasting Graves disease. Notes on the study in general: Persistent disease preferred TRBV28, TRBJ1-2 and TRBJ2-5; new disease, TRBV20-1 and TRBJ2-1. Patients with persistent disease shared 2,741 public clonotypes, outpacing the approximately 950 shared by new patients.

This CDR3 is built from 15 residues. Germline V CDR1 and CDR2: SGDLS, YYNGEE. Trimming took off 2 bases at V and 7 bases at J, with 15 bases between the two ends. Time point reported: newly diagnosed GD, antithyroid drugs for less than 3 months. PBMCs provided the RNA from which the TCR library was made. Arm-PCR of CDR3 regions and iRepertoire HTBI primers were the basis on which TCR beta libraries were built. TCRdb recomputed calls from the multiplex PCR reads with MiXCR, one row per CDR3 protein. The table has approximately 490,000 distinct CDR3 sequences, roughly 17% seen once. This clonotype appeared a few times. Its cognate antigen is unknown. The sample was also reused in another study, on T cells in Graves' hyperthyroidism and ophthalmopathy. Per that study: An initial round of RT-PCR targeting the TCR CDR3 relied on the HTBI primer set.

The V call is TRBV9, the J call TRBJ1-4, with D possibly TRBD1 on 5 matching bases. The clonotype originates from a man aged 35 to 55 with Graves disease. The sample in question was peripheral blood mononuclear cells (PBMCs), obtained at new diagnosis, from a patient treated with antithyroid drugs. The CDR3 sequence is CASSVGGTGSEKLFF. As DNA, the CDR3 is TGTGCCAGCAGCGTGGGGGGGACGGGGTCTGAAAAACTGTTTTTT.